This TCR beta chain was profiled in a study of cytomegalovirus exposure and HLA in healthy donors. Whole-study results and caveats: A cluster of highly shared sequence variants was likely a sequencing artifact. In vitro confirmation showed three CMV-associated chains to be CMV antigen specific. Association of 16,951 TCR beta sequences with HLA alleles was found at 0.05 false discovery rate in a later analysis.

Comment on this clone: Antigen specificity is unknown.

All the people who gave samples were healthy bone marrow donors. Use of 60 Vbeta and 13 Jbeta primers characterized the PCR. Here immunoSEQ multiplex PCR was the method, and the copy in TCRdb shows in-frame clones only, minus some. Of about 150,000 clones listed, roughly 83% are singletons. Per the germline V gene, CDR1 is SGHTA and CDR2 is FQGNSA. V dropped 1 base and J dropped 3 bases, with 7 bases sitting between them. CDR3 size: 13 residues. This clonotype originated in a young woman in good health and CMV-seronegative. Source material: PBMCs. This chain uses TRBV7-2 with TRBJ2-7; D gene uncertain. CDR3 residues: CASSLGQIYEQYF. The CDR3 DNA follows: TGTGCCAGCAGCTTAGGGCAGATCTACGAGCAGTACTTC.